This T cell receptor (beta chain) was recovered during a study of blood T cell repertoires in COVID-19. Background on the study: Whether acute or convalescent, the COVID-19 samples came from the United States, Italy and Spain.

This CDR3 spans 15 amino acids. Germline CDR1 and CDR2: MNHEY and SMNVEV (reference sequence). V lost 5 bases, J lost 6 bases, and 11 bases stayed unmatched. The data were produced by immunoSEQ multiplex PCR, yet TCRdb's version contains in-frame clones alone and is incomplete. The table lists 25,000 to 35,000 clones, about nine tenths of them singletons. The V and J genes are TRBV27 and TRBJ1-2; 8 nucleotides align to TRBD1. The source material was peripheral blood. The source of this sequence is a man aged 60-69 years with active COVID-19. CDR3 region: CASSAHNQGADGYTF. In nucleotides, the CDR3 is TGTGCCAGCAGTGCGCACAACCAGGGGGCAGATGGCTACACCTTC.